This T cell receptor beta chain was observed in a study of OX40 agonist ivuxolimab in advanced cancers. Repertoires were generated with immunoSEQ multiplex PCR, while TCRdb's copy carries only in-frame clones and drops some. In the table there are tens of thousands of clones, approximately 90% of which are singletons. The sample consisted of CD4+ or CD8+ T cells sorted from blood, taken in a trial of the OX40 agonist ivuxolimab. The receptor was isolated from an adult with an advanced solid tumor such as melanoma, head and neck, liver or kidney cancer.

The CDR3 sequence is CAISAVGAGNTIYF. As DNA, the CDR3 is TGTGCCATCAGTGCAGTCGGCGCAGGAAACACCATATATTTT. This sequence joins TRBV10-3 and TRBJ1-3; no reliable D call. Germline CDR1 ENHRY, CDR2 SYGVKD. CDR3 length: 14 amino acids. V lost 4 bases and J lost 4, with 11 bases in between.